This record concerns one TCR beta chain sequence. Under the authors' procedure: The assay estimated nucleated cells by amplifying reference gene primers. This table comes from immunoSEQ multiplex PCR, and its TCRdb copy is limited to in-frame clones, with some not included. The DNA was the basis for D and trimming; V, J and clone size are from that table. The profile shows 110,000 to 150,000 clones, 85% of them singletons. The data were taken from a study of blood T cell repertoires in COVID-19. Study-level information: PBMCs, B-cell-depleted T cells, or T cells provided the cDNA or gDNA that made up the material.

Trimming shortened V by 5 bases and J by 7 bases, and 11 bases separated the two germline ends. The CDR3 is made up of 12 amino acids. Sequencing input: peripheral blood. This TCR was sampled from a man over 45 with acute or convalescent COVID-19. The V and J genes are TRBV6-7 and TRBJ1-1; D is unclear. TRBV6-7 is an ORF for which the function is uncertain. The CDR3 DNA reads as TGTGCCAGCAGTCGACTACGTAGTGAAGCTTTCTTT. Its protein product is CASSRLRSEAFF.